This T cell receptor beta chain was profiled in a study of T-cell reconstitution after alpha-beta-depleted transplantation in children. This clonotype was seen many times. Germline V gene data show CDR1 as SGHRS and CDR2 as YFSETQ. The CDR3 is 16 residues long. V lost 0 bases and J 3 bases, leaving 13 bases between the germline ends. Molecular barcoding with unique molecular identifiers was used for the TCRbeta library. TCRdb re-analysed the PCR reads in MiXCR, keeping a single row per CDR3 protein. The sample has approximately 200,000 distinct CDR3 sequences, roughly 15% seen once; the top ten hold around 13%.

V usage is TRBV5-1 and J usage is TRBJ1-5, with D unresolved. This TCR was sampled from a human donor who donated a stem cell graft to a child with acute lymphoblastic leukemia. The source material was PBMCs from the stem cell graft donor, sampled from the stem cell graft. The CDR3 nucleotides read TGCGCCAGCAGCTTGGAGGGTGTAGGGTTCAATCAGCCCCAGCATTTT. Protein sequence: CASSLEGVGFNQPQHF.